A selection of T cell receptor beta chains follows, all from one sample in a study of cytomegalovirus exposure and HLA in healthy donors. Sequencing used immunoSEQ multiplex PCR; TCRdb keeps in-frame clones, though not all of them. The table includes tens of thousands of clones, approximately 94% detected once. Sequencing was performed on PBMCs. All receptors come from a woman aged 18-29 years in good health and CMV-seronegative. Each CDR3 is given with its conserved first and last residue. Each record gives: D gene, J gene, clone size, V gene, CDR3 DNA, CDR3 protein. D genes are given only for firm matches. The size field is filled for only some rows; it gives once, few, many or a size class.

>NA|TRBJ2-3|NA|TRBV4-3
TGCGCCAGCAGCCCGACCGGGGGGCGGGGAGACACAGATACGCAGTATTTT
CASSPTGGRGDTDTQYF
>TRBD1|TRBJ1-6|NA|TRBV10-3
TGTGCCATCAGTGAGTTCCGGGACAGGGTAAAAGGGTCCTATAATTCACCCCTCCACTTT
CAISEFRDRVKGSYNSPLHF
>TRBD1|TRBJ2-1|NA|TRBV18
TGTGCCAGCTCACGACCGGGACAGACAACCTACAATGAGCAGTTCTTC
CASSRPGQTTYNEQFF
>TRBD1|TRBJ2-7|NA|TRBV4-1
TGCGCCAGCAGCCAAGAAAGGCCCGGACAGGGGGCCTACGAGCAGTACTTC
CASSQERPGQGAYEQYF
>NA|TRBJ2-1|once|TRBV6-5
TGTGCCAGCAGTTACTCGGAAGGGGTAGGTGAGCAGTTCTTC
CASSYSEGVGEQFF
>NA|TRBJ1-1|once|TRBV18
TGTGCCAGCTCACCACCGAACGAGGGATGGACTGAAGCTTTCTTT
CASSPPNEGWTEAFF
>NA|TRBJ1-6|NA|TRBV5-1
TGCGCCAGCAGCCCAACATGGACAGAAAAGAATTCACCCCTCCACTTT
CASSPTWTEKNSPLHF
>NA|TRBJ1-2|once|TRBV28
TGTGCCAGCAGTTTAGGGCGGGAAAGCTATGGCTACACCTTC
CASSLGRESYGYTF
>TRBD1|TRBJ2-7|once|TRBV18
TGTGCCAGCTCACTCTCGGGACAGGGAGGCGAGCAGTACTTC
CASSLSGQGGEQYF
>TRBD1|TRBJ2-7|NA|TRBV10-3
TGTGCCACCAACCCCGGGACAGGGGAATACGAGCAGTACTTC
CATNPGTGEYEQYF
>NA|TRBJ2-1|NA|TRBV27
TGTGCCAGCAGTGAACAGGGTCTCGTAGGCAATGAGCAGTTCTTC
CASSEQGLVGNEQFF
>TRBD2|TRBJ2-3|NA|TRBV7-2
TGTGCCAGCAGCCCATTACTCGGGGCTAGCGGGGGCACAGATACGCAGTATTTT
CASSPLLGASGGTDTQYF
>NA|TRBJ1-2|NA|TRBV7-9
TGTGCCAGCAGTTACCGGGTCCAAACGGAGAGTGGCTACACCTTC
CASSYRVQTESGYTF
>TRBD1|TRBJ2-5|NA|TRBV7-2
TGTGCCAGCAGCTCCCAAGGGACAGTTCAAGAGACCCAGTACTTC
CASSSQGTVQETQYF
>NA|TRBJ1-1|NA|TRBV5-5
TGTGCCAGCAGCTCACAGGCGGTGAACACTGAAGCTTTCTTT
CASSSQAVNTEAFF
>TRBD1|TRBJ1-1|NA|TRBV7-2
TGTGCCAGCAGCTTAGGGGGGACAGGGAGGATCATGAACACTGAAGCTTTCTTT
CASSLGGTGRIMNTEAFF
>TRBD1|TRBJ1-4|NA|TRBV9
TGTGCCAGCAGCGCCAGGACAGGGGCGGTCACTGGTGAAAAACTGTTTTTT
CASSARTGAVTGEKLFF
>NA|TRBJ1-1|NA|TRBV19
TGTGCCAGTAGTATAAGGGTACAGGGATGGGGCACTGAAGCTTTCTTT
CASSIRVQGWGTEAFF
>TRBD2|TRBJ2-7|NA|TRBV6-1
TGTGCCAGCAGTGAAGCGAGCACTAGCGTCCCCTACGAGCAGTACTTC
CASSEASTSVPYEQYF
>NA|TRBJ1-4|NA|TRBV4-1
TGCGCCAGCAGCCAAGATCAAACGAGGGCAACTAATGAAAAACTGTTTTTT
CASSQDQTRATNEKLFF
>TRBD2|TRBJ2-3|NA|TRBV6-1
TGTGCCAGCAGTGGACTAGCGGGGGGCCCAGATACGCAGTATTTT
CASSGLAGGPDTQYF
>TRBD2|TRBJ2-3|NA|TRBV6-5
TGTGCCAGCAAACTTGCGCGGGGGGTAGCAGATACGCAGTATTTT
CASKLARGVADTQYF
>NA|TRBJ1-1|NA|TRBV7-2
TGTGCCAGCAGCTTAATCTGGTCGGGCACTGAAGCTTTCTTT
CASSLIWSGTEAFF
>TRBD2|TRBJ2-1|NA|TRBV6-6
TGTGCCAGCAGCCGAACTAGCGGGGGCTACAATGAGCAGTTCTTC
CASSRTSGGYNEQFF
>NA|TRBJ2-2|NA|TRBV19
TGTGCCAGTAGTATACAGGGCACCACCGGGGAGCTGTTTTTT
CASSIQGTTGELFF
>TRBD1|TRBJ1-2|NA|TRBV28
TGTGCCAGCAGGCGGGACAGGGGGAGTCCTAACTATGGCTACACCTTC
CASRRDRGSPNYGYTF
>NA|TRBJ1-2|NA|TRBV28
TGTGCCAGCAGGTTAGGACAGCTCTATGGCTACACCTTC
CASRLGQLYGYTF
>NA|TRBJ2-7|NA|TRBV4-1
TGCGCCAGCAGCCAAGATCGAGGGCTCTACGAGCAGTACTTC
CASSQDRGLYEQYF
>NA|TRBJ1-4|NA|TRBV30
TGTGCCTGGTCACCGGGGAGACTGGATGAAAAACTGTTTTTT
CAWSPGRLDEKLFF
>NA|TRBJ1-1|NA|TRBV4-1
TGCGCCAGCAGCCAAGATATCCGGGTGAACACTGAAGCTTTCTTT
CASSQDIRVNTEAFF
>TRBD1|TRBJ1-2|NA|TRBV5-1
TGCGCCAGCAGCCCCCGGACAGGGGGCGGCCGAGTTTATGGCTACACCTTC
CASSPRTGGGRVYGYTF
>TRBD1|TRBJ2-7|NA|TRBV4-1
TGCGCCAGCAGCAAGAGGGACAGTCAGGTTGTGGAGCAGTACTTC
CASSKRDSQVVEQYF
>TRBD2|TRBJ2-1|NA|TRBV5-1
TGCGCCAGCAGCTGGGGTCGTAAAAGCGGGGGAGCATACAATGAGCAGTTCTTC
CASSWGRKSGGAYNEQFF
>NA|TRBJ1-5|once|TRBV28
TGTGCCAGCACTCGACCGCTTACCCAGATTCTGGGAGGACAGCCCCAGCATTTT
CASTRPLTQILGGQPQHF
>NA|TRBJ2-3|once|TRBV2
TGTGCCAGCAGCGTCACAGATACGCAGTATTTT
CASSVTDTQYF
>TRBD1|TRBJ1-2|NA|TRBV5-1
TGCGCCAGCAGCGAAGGACAGGGTGACTATGGCTACACCTTC
CASSEGQGDYGYTF
>TRBD1|TRBJ2-7|NA|TRBV19
TGTGCCAGTAGTAGAGGGACAGGGGATTACGAGCAGTACTTC
CASSRGTGDYEQYF
>TRBD2|TRBJ2-7|NA|TRBV5-1
TGCGCCAGCAGCGCAACTAGCGGGAACTCCTACGAGCAGTACTTC
CASSATSGNSYEQYF
>TRBD1|TRBJ2-5|NA|TRBV19
TGTGCCAGTAGTAGAGTATCAGGGGGTGAAGAGACCCAGTACTTC
CASSRVSGGEETQYF
>NA|TRBJ2-1|NA|TRBV10-3
TGTGCCACAACGGGACTCCCCTACAATGAGCAGTTCTTC
CATTGLPYNEQFF
>TRBD1|TRBJ1-1|once|TRBV18
TGTGCCAGCTCACGACAGGGAAGGACTGAAGCTTTCTTT
CASSRQGRTEAFF
>TRBD1|TRBJ1-5|NA|TRBV6-6
TGTGCCACCAGGGACAGGGGAGTTGGGAATCAGCCCCAGCATTTT
CATRDRGVGNQPQHF
>NA|TRBJ2-7|NA|TRBV10-3
TGTGCCATCAGTGGTGAGTTCAACGAGCAGTACTTC
CAISGEFNEQYF
>NA|TRBJ2-7|NA|TRBV5-6
TGTGCCAGCAGCTTGGAACAGGGTATCAACGAGCAGTACTTC
CASSLEQGINEQYF
>NA|TRBJ2-1|NA|TRBV18
TGTGCCAGCTCACTCGGCATAGAGGCCGAGCAGTTCTTC
CASSLGIEAEQFF
>NA|TRBJ1-6|NA|TRBV7-9
TGTGCCAGCAGCTTAGCTGGAGGGAATTCACCCCTCCACTTT
CASSLAGGNSPLHF
>NA|TRBJ1-1|NA|TRBV9
TGTGCCAGCAGCGTAGCACAAACGAACACTGAAGCTTTCTTT
CASSVAQTNTEAFF
>TRBD1|TRBJ1-6|NA|TRBV6-5
TGTGCCAGCACATTGGACAGGGATGCTTCACCCCTCCACTTT
CASTLDRDASPLHF
>TRBD1|TRBJ2-7|few|TRBV28
TGTGCCAGCAGTCCGGACAGGGGGTTGTACGAGCAGTACTTC
CASSPDRGLYEQYF
>TRBD1|TRBJ1-3|NA|TRBV9
TGTGCCAGCAGCGCGGGACAGAGCTCTGGAAACACCATATATTTT
CASSAGQSSGNTIYF
>NA|TRBJ1-1|NA|TRBV10-3
TGTGCCATCAGTGGAGGGGGGGAGAACACTGAAGCTTTCTTT
CAISGGGENTEAFF
>TRBD1|TRBJ2-1|NA|TRBV13
TGTGCCAGCAGCTTTTTGGGGACAGGGCACAATGAGCAGTTCTTC
CASSFLGTGHNEQFF
>NA|TRBJ1-2|NA|TRBV6-5
TGTGCCAGCAGCCGGGGAACCTATGGCTACACCTTC
CASSRGTYGYTF
>TRBD1|TRBJ2-7|NA|TRBV18
TGTGCCAGCTCACCCTCCAACCGGACAGGGTTCTACGAGCAGTACTTC
CASSPSNRTGFYEQYF